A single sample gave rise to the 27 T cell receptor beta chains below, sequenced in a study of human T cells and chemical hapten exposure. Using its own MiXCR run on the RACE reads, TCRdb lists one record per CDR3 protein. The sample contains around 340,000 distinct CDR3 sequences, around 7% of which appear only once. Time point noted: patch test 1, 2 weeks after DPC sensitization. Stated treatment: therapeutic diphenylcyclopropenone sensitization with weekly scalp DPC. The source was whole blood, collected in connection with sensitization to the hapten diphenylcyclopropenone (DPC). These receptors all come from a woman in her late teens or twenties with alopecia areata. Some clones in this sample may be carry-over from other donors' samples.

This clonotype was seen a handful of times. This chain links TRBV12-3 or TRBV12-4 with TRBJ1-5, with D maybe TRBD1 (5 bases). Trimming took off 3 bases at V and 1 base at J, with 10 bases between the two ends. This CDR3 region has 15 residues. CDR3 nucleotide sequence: TGTGCCAGCAGTTTCGAGGGGCTAAGCAATCAGCCCCAGCATTTT. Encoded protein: CASSFEGLSNQPQHF.

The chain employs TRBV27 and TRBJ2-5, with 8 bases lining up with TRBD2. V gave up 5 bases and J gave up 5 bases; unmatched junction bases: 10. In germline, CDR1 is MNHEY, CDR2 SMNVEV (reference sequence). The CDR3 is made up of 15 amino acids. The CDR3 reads CASSLSGTALETQYF. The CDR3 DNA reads TGTGCCAGCAGTCTTAGCGGGACGGCTCTCGAGACCCAGTACTTC.

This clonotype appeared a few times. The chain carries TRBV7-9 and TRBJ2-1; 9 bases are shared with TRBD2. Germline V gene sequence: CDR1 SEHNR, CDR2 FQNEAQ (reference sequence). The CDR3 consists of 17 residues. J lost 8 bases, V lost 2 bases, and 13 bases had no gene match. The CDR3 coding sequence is TGTGCCAGCAGCTTAAGGTCTTCCGGACTAGCGATCGATGAGCAGTTCTTC. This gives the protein CASSLRSSGLAIDEQFF.

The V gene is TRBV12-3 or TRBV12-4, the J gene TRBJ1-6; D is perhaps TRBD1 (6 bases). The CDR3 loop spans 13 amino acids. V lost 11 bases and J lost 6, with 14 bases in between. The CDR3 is CACRGPSNSPLHF. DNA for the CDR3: TGTGCCTGCCGGGGGCCCTCTAATTCACCCCTCCACTTT.

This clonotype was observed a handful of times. The CDR3 DNA follows: TGTGCCAGCAGTGAGCCGAGAGGGACAGGGGAGATGAAACTGTTTTTT. It specifies CASSEPRGTGEMKLFF. J is TRBJ1-4 and V is TRBV2, with 10 nucleotides matching TRBD1. This CDR3 comprises 16 residues. The germline gives CDR1 SNHLY, CDR2 FYNNEI. The J segment lost 11 bases and the V segment lost 3 bases, leaving 12 bases of the junction unmatched.

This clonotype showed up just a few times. The CDR3 spells CASIPAQGSMGYTF. In DNA, the CDR3 is TGTGCCAGCATCCCCGCTCAGGGTTCGATGGGCTACACCTTC. This rearrangement joins TRBV6-6 to TRBJ1-2; D is possibly TRBD1 (5 bases). In germline, CDR1 is MNHNY, CDR2 SVGAGI (reference sequence). The length of the CDR3 is 14 residues. Deletions cut 7 bases from V and 8 bases from J, with 20 bases between.

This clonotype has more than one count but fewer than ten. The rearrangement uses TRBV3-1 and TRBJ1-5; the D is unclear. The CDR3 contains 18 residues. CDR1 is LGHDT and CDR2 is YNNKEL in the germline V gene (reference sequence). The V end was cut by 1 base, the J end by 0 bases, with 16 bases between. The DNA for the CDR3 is TGTGCCAGCAGCCAAGGTAGCCGAAGATTAGATAGCAATCAGCCCCAGCATTTT. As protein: CASSQGSRRLDSNQPQHF.

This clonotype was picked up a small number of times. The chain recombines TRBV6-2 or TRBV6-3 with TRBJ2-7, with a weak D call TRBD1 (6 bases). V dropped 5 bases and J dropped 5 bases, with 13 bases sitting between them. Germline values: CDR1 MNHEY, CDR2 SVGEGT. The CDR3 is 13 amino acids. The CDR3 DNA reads TGTGCCAGCAGTCCAGCGACAGGTCACGAGCAGTACTTC. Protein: CASSPATGHEQYF.

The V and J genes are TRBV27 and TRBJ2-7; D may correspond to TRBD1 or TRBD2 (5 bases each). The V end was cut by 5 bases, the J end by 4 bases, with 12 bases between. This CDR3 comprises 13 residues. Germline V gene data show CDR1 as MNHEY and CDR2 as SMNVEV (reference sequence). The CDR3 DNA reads TGTGCCAGCAGTCCCCTGGGGGTTTACGAGCAGTACTTC. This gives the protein CASSPLGVYEQYF.

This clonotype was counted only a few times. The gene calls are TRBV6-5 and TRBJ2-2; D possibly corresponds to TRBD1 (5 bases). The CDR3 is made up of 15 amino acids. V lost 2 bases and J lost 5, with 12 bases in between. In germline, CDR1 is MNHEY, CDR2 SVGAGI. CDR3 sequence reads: CASSYTKTVTGELFF. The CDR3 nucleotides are TGTGCCAGCAGTTACACAAAGACAGTGACCGGGGAGCTGTTTTTT.

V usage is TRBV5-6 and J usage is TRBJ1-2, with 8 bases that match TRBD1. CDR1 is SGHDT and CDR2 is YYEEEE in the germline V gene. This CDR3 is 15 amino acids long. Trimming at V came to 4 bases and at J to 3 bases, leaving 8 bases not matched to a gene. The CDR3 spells CASSPGTGLYYGYTF. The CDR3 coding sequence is TGTGCCAGCAGCCCTGGGACAGGTCTATACTATGGCTACACCTTC.

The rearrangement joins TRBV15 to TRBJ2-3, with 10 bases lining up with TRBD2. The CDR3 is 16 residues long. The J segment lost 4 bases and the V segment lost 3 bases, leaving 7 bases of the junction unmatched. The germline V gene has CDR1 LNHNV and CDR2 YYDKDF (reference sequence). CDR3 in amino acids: CATSRLGLAPADTQYF. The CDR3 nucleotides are TGTGCCACCAGCAGGCTGGGACTAGCGCCCGCAGATACGCAGTATTTT.

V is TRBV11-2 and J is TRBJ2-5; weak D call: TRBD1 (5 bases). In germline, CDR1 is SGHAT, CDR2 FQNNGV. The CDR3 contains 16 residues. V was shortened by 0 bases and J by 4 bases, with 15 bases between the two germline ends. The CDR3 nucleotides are TGTGCCAGCAGCTTAGATCGGTTTGGCAGGGCAGAGACCCAGTACTTC. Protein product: CASSLDRFGRAETQYF.

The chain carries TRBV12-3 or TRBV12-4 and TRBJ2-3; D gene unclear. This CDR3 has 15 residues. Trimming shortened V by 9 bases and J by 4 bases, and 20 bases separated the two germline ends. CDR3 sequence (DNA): TGTGCCAGTAAGAACCGGGTCCCTTGGGCAGATACGCAGTATTTT. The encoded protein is CASKNRVPWADTQYF.

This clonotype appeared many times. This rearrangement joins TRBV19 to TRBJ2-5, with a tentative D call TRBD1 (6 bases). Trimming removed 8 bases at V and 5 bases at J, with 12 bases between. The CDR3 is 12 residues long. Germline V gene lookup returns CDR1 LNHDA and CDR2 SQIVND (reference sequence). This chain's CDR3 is CASRQAGETQYF. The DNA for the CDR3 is TGTGCCAGTCGACAGGCTGGCGAGACCCAGTACTTC.

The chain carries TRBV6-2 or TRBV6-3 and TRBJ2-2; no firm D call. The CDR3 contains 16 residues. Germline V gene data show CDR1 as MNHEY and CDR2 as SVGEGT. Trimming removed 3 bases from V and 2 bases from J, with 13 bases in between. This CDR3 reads CASSYNRTTNTGELFF. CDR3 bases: TGTGCCAGCAGTTATAATCGCACAACTAACACCGGGGAGCTGTTTTTT.

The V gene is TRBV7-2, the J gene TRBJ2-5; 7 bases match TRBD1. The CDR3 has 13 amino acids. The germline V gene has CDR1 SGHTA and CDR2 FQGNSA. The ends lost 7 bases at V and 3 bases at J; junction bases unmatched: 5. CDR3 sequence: CASKPGTEETQYF. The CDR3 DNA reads TGTGCCAGCAAACCCGGGACAGAAGAGACCCAGTACTTC. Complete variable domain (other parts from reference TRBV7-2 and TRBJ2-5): GAGVSQSPSNKVTEKGKDVELRCDPISGHTALYWYRQSLGQGLEFLIYFQGNSAPDKSGLPSDRFSAERTGGSVSTLTIQRTQQEDSAVYLCASKPGTEETQYFGPGTRLLVL.

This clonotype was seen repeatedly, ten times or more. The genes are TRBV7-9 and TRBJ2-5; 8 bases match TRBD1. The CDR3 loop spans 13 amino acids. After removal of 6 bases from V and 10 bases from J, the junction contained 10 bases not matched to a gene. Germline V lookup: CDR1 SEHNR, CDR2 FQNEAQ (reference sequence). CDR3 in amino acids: CASSPTGTGNQYF. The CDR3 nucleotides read TGTGCCAGCAGTCCCACCGGGACAGGTAACCAGTACTTC.

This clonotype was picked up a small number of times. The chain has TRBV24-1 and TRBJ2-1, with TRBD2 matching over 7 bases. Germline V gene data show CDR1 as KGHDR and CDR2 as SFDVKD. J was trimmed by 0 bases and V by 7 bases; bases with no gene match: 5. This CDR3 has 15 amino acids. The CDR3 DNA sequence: TGTGCCACCAGCAAAGCGGGGAGCTCCTACAATGAGCAGTTCTTC. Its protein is CATSKAGSSYNEQFF.

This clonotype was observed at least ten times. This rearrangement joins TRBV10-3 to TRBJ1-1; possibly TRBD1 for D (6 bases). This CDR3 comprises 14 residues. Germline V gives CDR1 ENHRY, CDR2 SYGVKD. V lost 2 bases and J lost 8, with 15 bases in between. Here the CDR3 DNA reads TGTGCCATCAGTGAGAGAAGGACAGAACTGGAAGCTTTCTTT. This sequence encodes CAISERRTELEAFF.

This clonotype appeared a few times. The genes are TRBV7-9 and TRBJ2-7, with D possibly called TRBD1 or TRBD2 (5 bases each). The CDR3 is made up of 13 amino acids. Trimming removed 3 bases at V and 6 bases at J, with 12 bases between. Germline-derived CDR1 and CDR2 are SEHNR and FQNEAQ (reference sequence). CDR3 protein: CASSFQGRGEQYF. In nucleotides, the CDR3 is TGTGCCAGCAGCTTCCAGGGTCGGGGCGAGCAGTACTTC.

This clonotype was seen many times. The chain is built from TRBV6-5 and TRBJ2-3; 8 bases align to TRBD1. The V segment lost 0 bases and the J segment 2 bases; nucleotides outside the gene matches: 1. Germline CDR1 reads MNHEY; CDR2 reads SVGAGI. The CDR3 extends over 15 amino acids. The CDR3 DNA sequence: TGTGCCAGCAGTTACTCGGGACAGGTCACAGATACGCAGTATTTT. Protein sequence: CASSYSGQVTDTQYF.

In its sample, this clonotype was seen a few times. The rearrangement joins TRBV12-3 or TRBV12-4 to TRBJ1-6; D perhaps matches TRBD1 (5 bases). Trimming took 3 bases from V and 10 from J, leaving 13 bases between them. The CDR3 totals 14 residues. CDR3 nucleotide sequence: TGTGCCAGCAGTTTGGGCGGGACGGAGTCACCCCTCCACTTT. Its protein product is CASSLGGTESPLHF.

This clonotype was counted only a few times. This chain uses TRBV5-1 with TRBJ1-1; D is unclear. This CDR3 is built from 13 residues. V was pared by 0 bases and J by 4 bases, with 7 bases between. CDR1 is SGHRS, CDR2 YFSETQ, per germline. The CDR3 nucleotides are TGCGCCAGCAGCTTGGACCCGGCCACTGAAGCTTTCTTT. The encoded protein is CASSLDPATEAFF. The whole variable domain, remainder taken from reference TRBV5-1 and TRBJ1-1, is KAGVTQTPRYLIKTRGQQVTLSCSPISGHRSVSWYQQTPGQGLQFLFEYFSETQRNKGNFPGRFSGRQFSNSRSEMNVSTLELGDSALYLCASSLDPATEAFFGQGTRLTVV.

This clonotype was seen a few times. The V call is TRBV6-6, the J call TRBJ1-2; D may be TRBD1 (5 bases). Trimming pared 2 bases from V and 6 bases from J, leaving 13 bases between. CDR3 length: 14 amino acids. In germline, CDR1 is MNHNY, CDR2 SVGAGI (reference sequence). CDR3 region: CASSYGSGADGYTF. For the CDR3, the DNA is TGTGCCAGCAGTTACGGTTCTGGGGCCGATGGCTACACCTTC.

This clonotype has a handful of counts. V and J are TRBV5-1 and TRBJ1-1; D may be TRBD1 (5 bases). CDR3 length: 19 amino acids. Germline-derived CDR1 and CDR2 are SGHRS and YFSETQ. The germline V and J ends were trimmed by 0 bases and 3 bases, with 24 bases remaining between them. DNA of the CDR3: TGCGCCAGCAGCTTGGCCTCACTTTCGGGGGAAAAGGTAGACACTGAAGCTTTCTTT. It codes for CASSLASLSGEKVDTEAFF.

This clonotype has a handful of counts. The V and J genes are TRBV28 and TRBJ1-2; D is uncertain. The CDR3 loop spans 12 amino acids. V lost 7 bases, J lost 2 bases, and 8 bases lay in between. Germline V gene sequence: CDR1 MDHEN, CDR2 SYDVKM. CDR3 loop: CASTAGNYGYTF. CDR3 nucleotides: TGTGCCAGCACGGCGGGGAACTATGGCTACACCTTC.